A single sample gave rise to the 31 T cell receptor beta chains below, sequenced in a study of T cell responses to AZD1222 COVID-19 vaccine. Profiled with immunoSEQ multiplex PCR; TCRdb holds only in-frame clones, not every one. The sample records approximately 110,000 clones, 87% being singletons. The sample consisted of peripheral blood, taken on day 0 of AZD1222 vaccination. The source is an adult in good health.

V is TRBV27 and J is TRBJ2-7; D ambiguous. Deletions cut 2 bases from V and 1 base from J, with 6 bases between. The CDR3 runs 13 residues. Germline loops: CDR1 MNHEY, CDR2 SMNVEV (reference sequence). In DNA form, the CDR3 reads TGTGCCAGCAGTTTAGCTGCTTCCTACGAGCAGTACTTC. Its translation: CASSLAASYEQYF.

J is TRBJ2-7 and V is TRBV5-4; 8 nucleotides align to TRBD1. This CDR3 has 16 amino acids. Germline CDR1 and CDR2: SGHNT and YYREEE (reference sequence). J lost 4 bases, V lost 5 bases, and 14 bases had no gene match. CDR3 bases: TGTGCCAGCAGACCCGGCGGTGGACAGGGTGATTACGAGCAGTACTTC. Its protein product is CASRPGGGQGDYEQYF.

The CDR3 bases are TGCGCCAGCAGCCAAGAAATGGGACAGGGCAATTCACCCCTCCACTTT. Amino acids: CASSQEMGQGNSPLHF. V usage is TRBV4-1 and J usage is TRBJ1-6; TRBD1 matches 9 bases. Germline V gives CDR1 MGHRA, CDR2 YSYEKL. This CDR3 is 16 amino acids long. V trimming: 0 bases; J trimming: 7 bases; junction bases outside the gene matches: 4.

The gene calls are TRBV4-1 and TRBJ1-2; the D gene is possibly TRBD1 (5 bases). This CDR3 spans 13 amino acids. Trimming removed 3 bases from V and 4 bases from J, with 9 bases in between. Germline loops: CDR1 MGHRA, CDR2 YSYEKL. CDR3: CASSHRDVYGYTF. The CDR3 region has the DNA TGCGCCAGCAGCCACCGGGACGTCTATGGCTACACCTTC.

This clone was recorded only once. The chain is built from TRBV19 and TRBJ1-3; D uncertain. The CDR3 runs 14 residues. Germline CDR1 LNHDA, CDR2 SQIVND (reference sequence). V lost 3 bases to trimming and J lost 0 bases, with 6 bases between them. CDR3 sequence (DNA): TGTGCCAGTAGTATTAGGAACTCTGGAAACACCATATATTTT. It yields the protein CASSIRNSGNTIYF.

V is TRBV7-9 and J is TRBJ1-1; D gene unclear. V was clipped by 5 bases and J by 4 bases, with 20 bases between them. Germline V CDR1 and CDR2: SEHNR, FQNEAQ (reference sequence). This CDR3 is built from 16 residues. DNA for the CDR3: TGTGCCAGCAGCCCCCCCCGGCAGGAGTTGGGCACTGAAGCTTTCTTT. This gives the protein CASSPPRQELGTEAFF.

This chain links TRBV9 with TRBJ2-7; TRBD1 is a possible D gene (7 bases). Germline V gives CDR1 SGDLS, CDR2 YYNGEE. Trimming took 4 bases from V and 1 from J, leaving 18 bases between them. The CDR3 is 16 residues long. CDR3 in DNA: TGTGCCAGCAGCCAAGGGGGCAGGGGAGGATCCTACGAGCAGTACTTC. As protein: CASSQGGRGGSYEQYF.

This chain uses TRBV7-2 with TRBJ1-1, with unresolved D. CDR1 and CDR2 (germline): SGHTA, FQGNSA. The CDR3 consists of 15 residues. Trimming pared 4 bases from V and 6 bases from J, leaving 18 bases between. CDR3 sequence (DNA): TGTGCCAGCAGCTCCGGGCGTGGTCACCACGCTGAAGCTTTCTTT. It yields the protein CASSSGRGHHAEAFF. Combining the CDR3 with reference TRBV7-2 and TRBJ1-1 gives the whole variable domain GAGVSQSPSNKVTEKGKDVELRCDPISGHTALYWYRQSLGQGLEFLIYFQGNSAPDKSGLPSDRFSAERTGGSVSTLTIQRTQQEDSAVYLCASSSGRGHHAEAFFGQGTRLTVV.

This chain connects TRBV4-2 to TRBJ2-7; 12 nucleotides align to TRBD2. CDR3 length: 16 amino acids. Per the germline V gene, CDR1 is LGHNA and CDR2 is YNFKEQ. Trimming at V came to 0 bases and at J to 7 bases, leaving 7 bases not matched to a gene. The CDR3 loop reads CASSQDLLGLAGEQYF. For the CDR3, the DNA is TGTGCCAGCAGCCAAGATCTCCTCGGACTAGCGGGGGAGCAGTACTTC.

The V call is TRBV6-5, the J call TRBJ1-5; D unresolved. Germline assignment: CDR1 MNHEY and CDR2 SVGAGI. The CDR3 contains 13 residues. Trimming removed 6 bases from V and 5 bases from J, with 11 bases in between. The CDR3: CASSPGPYQPQHF. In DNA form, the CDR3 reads TGTGCCAGCAGCCCAGGTCCCTATCAGCCCCAGCATTTT.

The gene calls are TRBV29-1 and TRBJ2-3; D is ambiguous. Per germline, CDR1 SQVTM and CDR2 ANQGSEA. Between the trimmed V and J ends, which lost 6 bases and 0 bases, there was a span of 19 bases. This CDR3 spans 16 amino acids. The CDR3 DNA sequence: TGCAGCGTGGGTAAAACTCTCGGACGGAGCACAGATACGCAGTATTTT. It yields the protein CSVGKTLGRSTDTQYF.

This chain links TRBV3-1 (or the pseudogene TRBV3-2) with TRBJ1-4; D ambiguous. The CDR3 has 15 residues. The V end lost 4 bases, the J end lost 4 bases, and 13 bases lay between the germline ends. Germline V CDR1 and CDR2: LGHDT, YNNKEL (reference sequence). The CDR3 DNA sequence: TGTGCCAGCAGCCCTAGGACGGACTATAATGAAAAACTGTTTTTT. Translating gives CASSPRTDYNEKLFF.

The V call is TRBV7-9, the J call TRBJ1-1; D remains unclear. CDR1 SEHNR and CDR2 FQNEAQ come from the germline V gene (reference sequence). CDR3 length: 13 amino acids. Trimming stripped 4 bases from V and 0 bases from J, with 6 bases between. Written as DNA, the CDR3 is TGTGCCAGCAGCTCACAATTGAACACTGAAGCTTTCTTT. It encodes CASSSQLNTEAFF. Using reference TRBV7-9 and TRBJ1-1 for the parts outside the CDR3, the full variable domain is DTGVSQNPRHKITKRGQNVTFRCDPISEHNRLYWYRQTLGQGPEFLTYFQNEAQLEKSRLLSDRFSAERPKGSFSTLEIQRTEQGDSAMYLCASSSQLNTEAFFGQGTRLTVV.

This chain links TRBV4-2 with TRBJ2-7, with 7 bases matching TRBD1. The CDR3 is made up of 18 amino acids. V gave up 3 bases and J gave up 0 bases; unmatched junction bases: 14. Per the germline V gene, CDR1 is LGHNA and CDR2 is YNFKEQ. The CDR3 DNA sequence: TGTGCCAGCAGCCAGACTCAGGGGGTACGGGCGAACTCCTACGAGCAGTACTTC. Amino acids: CASSQTQGVRANSYEQYF.

The CDR3 region is CASSQPSDRPGNTIYF. For the CDR3, the DNA is TGCGCCAGCAGCCAACCGTCGGACAGGCCTGGAAACACCATATATTTT. This sequence joins TRBV4-1 and TRBJ1-3; 7 nucleotides align to TRBD1. CDR1 and CDR2 from the germline V gene are MGHRA and YSYEKL. The CDR3 loop spans 16 amino acids. Losses at the gene ends were 2 bases for V and 2 bases for J; bases not matched to a gene: 6.

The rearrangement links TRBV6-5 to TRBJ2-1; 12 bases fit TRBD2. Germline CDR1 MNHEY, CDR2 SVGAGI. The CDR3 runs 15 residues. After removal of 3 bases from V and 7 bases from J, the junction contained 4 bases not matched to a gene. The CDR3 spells CASSYPSGGENEQFF. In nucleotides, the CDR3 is TGTGCCAGCAGTTATCCTAGCGGGGGGGAGAATGAGCAGTTCTTC.

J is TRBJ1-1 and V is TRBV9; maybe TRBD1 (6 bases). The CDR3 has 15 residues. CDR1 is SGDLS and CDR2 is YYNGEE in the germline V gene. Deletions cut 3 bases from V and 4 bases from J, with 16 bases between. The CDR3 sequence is CASSGLTGRSTEAFF. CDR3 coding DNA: TGTGCCAGCAGCGGACTTACAGGGAGGTCCACTGAAGCTTTCTTT.

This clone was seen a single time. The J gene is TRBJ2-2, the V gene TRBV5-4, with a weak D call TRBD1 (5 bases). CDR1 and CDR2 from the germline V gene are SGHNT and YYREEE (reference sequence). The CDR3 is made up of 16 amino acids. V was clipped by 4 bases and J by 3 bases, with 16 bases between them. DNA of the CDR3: TGTGCCAGCAGCCCCCAGGGATTGGGGTACACCGGGGAGCTGTTTTTT. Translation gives CASSPQGLGYTGELFF.

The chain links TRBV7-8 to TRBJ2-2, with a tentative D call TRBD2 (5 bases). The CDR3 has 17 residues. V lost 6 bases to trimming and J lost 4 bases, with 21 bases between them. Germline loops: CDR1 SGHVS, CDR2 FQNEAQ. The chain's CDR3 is CASSRTRMTRGTGELFF. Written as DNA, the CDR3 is TGTGCCAGCAGTCGGACCCGGATGACCCGGGGCACCGGGGAGCTGTTTTTT.

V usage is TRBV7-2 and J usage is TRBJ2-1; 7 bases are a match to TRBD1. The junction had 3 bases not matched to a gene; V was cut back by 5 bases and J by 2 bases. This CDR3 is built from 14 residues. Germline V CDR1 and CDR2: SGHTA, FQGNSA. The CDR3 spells CASSPGTAYNEQFF. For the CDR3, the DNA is TGTGCCAGCAGCCCGGGGACAGCCTACAATGAGCAGTTCTTC.

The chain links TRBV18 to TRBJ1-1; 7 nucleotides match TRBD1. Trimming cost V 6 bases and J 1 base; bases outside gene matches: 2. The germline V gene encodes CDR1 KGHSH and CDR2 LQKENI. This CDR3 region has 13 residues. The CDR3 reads CASSRTGNTEAFF. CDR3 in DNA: TGTGCCAGCTCCCGGACAGGGAACACTGAAGCTTTCTTT.

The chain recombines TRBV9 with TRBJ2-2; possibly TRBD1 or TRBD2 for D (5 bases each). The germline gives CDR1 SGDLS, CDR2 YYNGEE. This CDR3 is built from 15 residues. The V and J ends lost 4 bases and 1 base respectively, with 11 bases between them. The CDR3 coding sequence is TGTGCCAGCAGCACACGGGACCAGAACACCGGGGAGCTGTTTTTT. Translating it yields CASSTRDQNTGELFF.

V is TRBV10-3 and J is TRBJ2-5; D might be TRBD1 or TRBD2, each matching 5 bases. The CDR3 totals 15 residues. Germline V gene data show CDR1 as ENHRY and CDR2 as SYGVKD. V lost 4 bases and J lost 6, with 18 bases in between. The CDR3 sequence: CAISASWDPGKTQYF. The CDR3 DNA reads TGTGCCATCAGTGCATCATGGGACCCCGGGAAGACCCAGTACTTC.

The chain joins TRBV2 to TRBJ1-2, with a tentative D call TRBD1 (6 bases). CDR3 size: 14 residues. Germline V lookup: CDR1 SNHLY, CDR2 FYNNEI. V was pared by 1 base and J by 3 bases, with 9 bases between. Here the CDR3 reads CASSEGAGDYGYTF. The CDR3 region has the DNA TGTGCCAGCAGTGAAGGTGCAGGGGACTATGGCTACACCTTC.

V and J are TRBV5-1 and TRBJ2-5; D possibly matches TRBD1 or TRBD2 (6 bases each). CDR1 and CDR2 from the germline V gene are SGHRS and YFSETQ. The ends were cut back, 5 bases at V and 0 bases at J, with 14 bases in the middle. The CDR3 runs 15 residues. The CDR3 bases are TGCGCCAGCAGTTCGGGGGCGGGGTACCAAGAGACCCAGTACTTC. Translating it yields CASSSGAGYQETQYF.

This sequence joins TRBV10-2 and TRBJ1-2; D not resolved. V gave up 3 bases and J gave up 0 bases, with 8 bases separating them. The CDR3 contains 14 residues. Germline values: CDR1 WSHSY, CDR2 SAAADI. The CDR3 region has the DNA TGCGCCAGCAGTGAATGGCTGGCTAACTATGGCTACACCTTC. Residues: CASSEWLANYGYTF.

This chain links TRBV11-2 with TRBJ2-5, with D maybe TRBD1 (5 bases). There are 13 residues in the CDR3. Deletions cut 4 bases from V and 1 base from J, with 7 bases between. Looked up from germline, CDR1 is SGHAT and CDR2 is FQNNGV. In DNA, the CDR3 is TGTGCCAGCAGCTCAGACAGCCAAGAGACCCAGTACTTC. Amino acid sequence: CASSSDSQETQYF.

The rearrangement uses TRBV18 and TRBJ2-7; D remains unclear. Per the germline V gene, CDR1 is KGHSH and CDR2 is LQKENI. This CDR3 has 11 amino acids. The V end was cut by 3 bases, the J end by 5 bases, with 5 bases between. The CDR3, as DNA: TGTGCCAGCTCACCGGCGAACGAGCAGTACTTC. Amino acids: CASSPANEQYF.

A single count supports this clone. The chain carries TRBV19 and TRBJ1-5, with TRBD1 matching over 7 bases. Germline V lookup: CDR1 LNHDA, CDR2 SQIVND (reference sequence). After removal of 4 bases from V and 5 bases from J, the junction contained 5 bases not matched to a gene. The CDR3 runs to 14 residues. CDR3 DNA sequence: TGTGCCAGTAGTACGGGACAGAGGCATCAGCCCCAGCATTTT. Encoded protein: CASSTGQRHQPQHF.

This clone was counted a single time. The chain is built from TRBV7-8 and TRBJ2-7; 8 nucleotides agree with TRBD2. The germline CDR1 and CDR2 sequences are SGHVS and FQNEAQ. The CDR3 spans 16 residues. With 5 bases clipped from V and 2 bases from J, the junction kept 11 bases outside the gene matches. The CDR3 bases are TGTGCCAGCAGCCTCCCTTTAGGACTAGCAGCCTACGAGCAGTACTTC. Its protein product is CASSLPLGLAAYEQYF.

CDR3 DNA sequence: TGTAGCAGCAGCGGGATCGGCACCGGGGAGCTGTTTTTT. Translating gives CSSSGIGTGELFF. The chain carries TRBV7-8 and TRBJ2-2; 7 bases match TRBD2. This CDR3 has 13 residues. Germline V gene sequence: CDR1 SGHVS, CDR2 FQNEAQ.